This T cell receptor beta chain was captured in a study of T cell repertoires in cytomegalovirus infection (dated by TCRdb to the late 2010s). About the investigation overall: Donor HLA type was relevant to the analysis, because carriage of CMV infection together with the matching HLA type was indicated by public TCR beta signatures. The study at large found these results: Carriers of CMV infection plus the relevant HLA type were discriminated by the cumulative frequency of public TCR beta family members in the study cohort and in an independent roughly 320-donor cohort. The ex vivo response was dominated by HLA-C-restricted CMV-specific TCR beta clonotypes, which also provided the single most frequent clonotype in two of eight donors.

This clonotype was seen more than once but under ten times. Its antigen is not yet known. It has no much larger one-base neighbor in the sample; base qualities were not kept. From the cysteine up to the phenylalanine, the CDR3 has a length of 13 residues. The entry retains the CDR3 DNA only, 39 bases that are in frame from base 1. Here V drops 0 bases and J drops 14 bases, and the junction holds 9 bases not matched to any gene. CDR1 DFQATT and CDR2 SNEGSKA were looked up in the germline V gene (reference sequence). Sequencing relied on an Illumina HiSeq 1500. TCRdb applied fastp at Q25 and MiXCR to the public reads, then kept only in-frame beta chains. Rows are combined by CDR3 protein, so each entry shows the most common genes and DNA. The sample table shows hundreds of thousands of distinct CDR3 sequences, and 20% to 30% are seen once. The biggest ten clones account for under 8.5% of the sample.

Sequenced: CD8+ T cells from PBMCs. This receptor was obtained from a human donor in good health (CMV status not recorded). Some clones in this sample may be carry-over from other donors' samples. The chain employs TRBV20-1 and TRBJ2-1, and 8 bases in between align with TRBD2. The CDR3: CSAREYPGGGKFF. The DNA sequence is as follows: TGCAGTGCTAGAGAATATCCTGGCGGGGGGAAGTTCTTC.